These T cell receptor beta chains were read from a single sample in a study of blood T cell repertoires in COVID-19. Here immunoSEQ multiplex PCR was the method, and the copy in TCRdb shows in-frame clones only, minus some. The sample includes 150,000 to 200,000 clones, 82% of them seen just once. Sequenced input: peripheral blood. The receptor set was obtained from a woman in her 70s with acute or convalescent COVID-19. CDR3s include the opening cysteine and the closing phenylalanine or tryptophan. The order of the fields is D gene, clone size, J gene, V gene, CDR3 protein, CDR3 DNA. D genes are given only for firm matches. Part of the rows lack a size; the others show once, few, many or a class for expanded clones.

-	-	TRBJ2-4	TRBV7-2	CASSLEASGDPLAKNIQYF	TGTGCCAGCAGCTTAGAGGCCTCCGGGGATCCTCTAGCCAAAAACATTCAGTACTTC
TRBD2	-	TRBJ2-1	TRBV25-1	CASETSSRLKQFF	TGTGCCAGCGAGACTAGCTCGAGGTTGAAGCAGTTCTTC
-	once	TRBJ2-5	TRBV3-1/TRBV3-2	CASSQRGWQETQYF	TGTGCCAGCAGCCAGCGAGGGTGGCAAGAGACCCAGTACTTC
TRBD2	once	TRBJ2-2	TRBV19	CASSRGLAEANTGELFF	TGTGCCAGTAGTAGGGGACTAGCGGAGGCGAACACCGGGGAGCTGTTTTTT
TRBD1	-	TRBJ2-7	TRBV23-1	CASSQSSGQGPKNRYEQYF	TGCGCCAGCAGTCAATCGAGCGGACAGGGTCCAAAAAACAGGTACGAGCAGTACTTC
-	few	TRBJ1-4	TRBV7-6	CASSPGATNEKLFF	TGTGCCAGCAGCCCAGGGGCAACTAATGAAAAACTGTTTTTT
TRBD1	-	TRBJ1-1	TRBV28	CASSLRTGQRGYTEAFF	TGTGCCAGCAGTTTAAGGACAGGCCAAAGGGGCTACACTGAAGCTTTCTTT
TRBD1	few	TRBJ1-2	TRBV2	CASSVSKTGGYGYTF	TGTGCCAGCAGTGTTTCCAAGACAGGGGGCTATGGCTACACCTTC
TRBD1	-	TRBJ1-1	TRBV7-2	CASSLATTAGGAWTEAFF	TGTGCCAGCAGCTTAGCCACAACCGCAGGGGGCGCTTGGACTGAAGCTTTCTTT
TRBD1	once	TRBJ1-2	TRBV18	CASSPRTGGANYGYTF	TGTGCCAGCTCACCAAGGACAGGGGGGGCTAACTATGGCTACACCTTC
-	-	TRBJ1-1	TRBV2	CASSFLRGTEAFF	TGTGCCAGCAGTTTCCTCAGGGGTACTGAAGCTTTCTTT
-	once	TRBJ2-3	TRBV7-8	CASSLRPDTQYF	TGTGCCAGCAGCCTGCGCCCAGATACGCAGTATTTT
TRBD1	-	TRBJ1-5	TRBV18	CASSSSQGAYQPQHF	TGTGCCAGCTCGTCCTCACAGGGGGCGTATCAGCCCCAGCATTTT
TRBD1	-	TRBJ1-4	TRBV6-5	CASSYSGTGVMEKLFF	TGTGCCAGCAGTTACTCAGGGACAGGGGTTATGGAAAAACTGTTTTTT
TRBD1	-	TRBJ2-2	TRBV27	CASSPDRENTGELFF	TGTGCCAGCAGTCCGGACAGGGAGAACACCGGGGAGCTGTTTTTT
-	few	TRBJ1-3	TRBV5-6	CASSFRTGGYSGNTIYF	TGTGCCAGCAGTTTCAGGACCGGGGGGTACTCTGGAAACACCATATATTTT
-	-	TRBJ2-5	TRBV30	CAWLGGSETQYF	TGTGCCTGGTTGGGAGGAAGTGAGACCCAGTACTTC
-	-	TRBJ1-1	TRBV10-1	CASSRQKDTEAFF	TGCGCCAGCAGCCGACAGAAGGACACTGAAGCTTTCTTT
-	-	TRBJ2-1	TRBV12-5	CASGSTGDYNEQFF	TGTGCTAGTGGTTCTACAGGAGATTACAATGAGCAGTTCTTC
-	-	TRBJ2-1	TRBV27	CASRENRETYNEQFF	TGTGCCAGCAGGGAAAACAGGGAGACCTACAATGAGCAGTTCTTC
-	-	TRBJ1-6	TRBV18	CASSPLGARTYNSPLHF	TGTGCCAGCTCTCCGTTGGGGGCGAGAACCTATAATTCACCCCTCCACTTT
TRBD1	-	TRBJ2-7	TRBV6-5	CASKRDRGRSYEQYF	TGTGCCAGCAAACGGGACAGGGGACGCTCCTACGAGCAGTACTTC
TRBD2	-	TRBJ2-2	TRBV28	CASTGAGLAVYTGELFF	TGTGCCAGCACCGGAGCGGGACTAGCGGTTTACACCGGGGAGCTGTTTTTT
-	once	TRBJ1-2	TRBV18	CASSPDSYYGYTF	TGTGCCAGCTCACCAGACAGCTACTATGGCTACACCTTC
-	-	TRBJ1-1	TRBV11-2	CASSQTRGNTEAFF	TGTGCCAGCAGCCAGACACGGGGGAACACTGAAGCTTTCTTT
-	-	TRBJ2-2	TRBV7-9	CASSLARASNTGELFF	TGTGCCAGCAGCTTAGCGAGGGCATCGAACACCGGGGAGCTGTTTTTT
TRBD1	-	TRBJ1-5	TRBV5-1	CASSLQGARDQPQHF	TGCGCCAGCAGCCTACAGGGGGCGCGGGATCAGCCCCAGCATTTT
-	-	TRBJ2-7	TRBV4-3	CASSQGQGGEKQYF	TGCGCCAGCAGCCAAGGTCAGGGTGGAGAGAAGCAGTACTTC
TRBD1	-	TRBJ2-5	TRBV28	CASSRTGVRETQYF	TGTGCCAGCAGTCGGACAGGGGTTAGGGAGACCCAGTACTTC
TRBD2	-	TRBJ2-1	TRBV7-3	CASSPGLAGDSGGRNEQFF	TGTGCCAGCAGCCCCGGACTAGCGGGGGACTCGGGTGGCCGCAATGAGCAGTTCTTC
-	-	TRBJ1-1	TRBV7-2	CASSLEGGWDTEAFF	TGTGCCAGCAGCTTAGAGGGAGGGTGGGACACTGAAGCTTTCTTT
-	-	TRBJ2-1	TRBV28	CASTLTQGYNEQFF	TGTGCCAGCACCCTGACCCAGGGATACAATGAGCAGTTCTTC
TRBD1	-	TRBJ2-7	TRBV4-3	CASSPTPGTGYYEQYF	TGCGCCAGCAGCCCTACCCCCGGGACAGGGTACTACGAGCAGTACTTC
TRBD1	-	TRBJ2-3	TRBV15	CATTLGQGATDTQYF	TGTGCCACCACCCTCGGACAGGGGGCGACAGATACGCAGTATTTT
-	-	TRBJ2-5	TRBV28	CASSLAGLQTQYF	TGTGCCAGCAGTTTAGCGGGGCTACAGACCCAGTACTTC
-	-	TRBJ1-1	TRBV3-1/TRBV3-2	CASSMNRNTEAFF	TGTGCCAGCAGCATGAACAGGAACACTGAAGCTTTCTTT
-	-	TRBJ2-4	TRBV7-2	CASSLGTVKNIQYF	TGTGCCAGCAGCTTAGGTACAGTTAAAAACATTCAGTACTTC
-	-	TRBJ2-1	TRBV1	CTSSQVRGTEQFF	TGCACCAGCAGCCAAGTACGGGGGACTGAGCAGTTCTTC
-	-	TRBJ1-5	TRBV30	CAWSVQGRWRNNQPQHF	TGTGCCTGGAGTGTACAAGGCCGGTGGAGGAACAATCAGCCCCAGCATTTT
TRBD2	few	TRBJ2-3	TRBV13	CASSPPPRGRVTDTQYF	TGTGCCAGCAGCCCACCCCCTCGAGGGAGGGTCACAGATACGCAGTATTTT
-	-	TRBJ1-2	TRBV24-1	CATSDNRVTDYGYTF	TGTGCCACCAGTGACAACAGGGTCACGGACTATGGCTACACCTTC
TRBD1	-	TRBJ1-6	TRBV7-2	CASSLAGTGGISPLHF	TGTGCCAGCAGCTTAGCGGGGACAGGGGGTATCTCACCCCTCCACTTT
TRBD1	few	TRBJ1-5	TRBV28	CASSWGDRGLIQPQHF	TGTGCCAGCAGTTGGGGGGACAGGGGTCTCATTCAGCCCCAGCATTTT
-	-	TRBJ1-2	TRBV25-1	CASSVQANYGYTF	TGTGCCAGCTCGGTCCAGGCTAACTATGGCTACACCTTC
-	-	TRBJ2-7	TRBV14	CASSHRPRDYEQYF	TGTGCCAGCAGCCATCGACCCCGGGACTACGAGCAGTACTTC